This TCR beta chain was profiled in a study of blood T cell repertoires in COVID-19. Study-level background: Collection of acute and convalescent COVID-19 samples took place in the United States, Italy and Spain.

This CDR3 comprises 15 residues. CDR1 and CDR2 from the germline V gene are KGHSH and LQKENI. V shed 3 bases and J 4 bases; nucleotides not matched to a gene: 8. The data were produced by immunoSEQ multiplex PCR, yet TCRdb's version contains in-frame clones alone and is incomplete. The sample yields approximately 180,000 clones, around 84% seen once. The V call is TRBV18, the J call TRBJ1-1; 7 positions match TRBD1. The TCR comes from a man between 50 and 59 years old who had recovered from COVID-19. Sequenced input: PBMCs or T cells enriched from blood (not recorded which). CDR3 DNA: TGTGCCAGCTCACCTGGGTCCGGGACAGTCACTGAAGCTTTCTTT. Its protein is CASSPGSGTVTEAFF.